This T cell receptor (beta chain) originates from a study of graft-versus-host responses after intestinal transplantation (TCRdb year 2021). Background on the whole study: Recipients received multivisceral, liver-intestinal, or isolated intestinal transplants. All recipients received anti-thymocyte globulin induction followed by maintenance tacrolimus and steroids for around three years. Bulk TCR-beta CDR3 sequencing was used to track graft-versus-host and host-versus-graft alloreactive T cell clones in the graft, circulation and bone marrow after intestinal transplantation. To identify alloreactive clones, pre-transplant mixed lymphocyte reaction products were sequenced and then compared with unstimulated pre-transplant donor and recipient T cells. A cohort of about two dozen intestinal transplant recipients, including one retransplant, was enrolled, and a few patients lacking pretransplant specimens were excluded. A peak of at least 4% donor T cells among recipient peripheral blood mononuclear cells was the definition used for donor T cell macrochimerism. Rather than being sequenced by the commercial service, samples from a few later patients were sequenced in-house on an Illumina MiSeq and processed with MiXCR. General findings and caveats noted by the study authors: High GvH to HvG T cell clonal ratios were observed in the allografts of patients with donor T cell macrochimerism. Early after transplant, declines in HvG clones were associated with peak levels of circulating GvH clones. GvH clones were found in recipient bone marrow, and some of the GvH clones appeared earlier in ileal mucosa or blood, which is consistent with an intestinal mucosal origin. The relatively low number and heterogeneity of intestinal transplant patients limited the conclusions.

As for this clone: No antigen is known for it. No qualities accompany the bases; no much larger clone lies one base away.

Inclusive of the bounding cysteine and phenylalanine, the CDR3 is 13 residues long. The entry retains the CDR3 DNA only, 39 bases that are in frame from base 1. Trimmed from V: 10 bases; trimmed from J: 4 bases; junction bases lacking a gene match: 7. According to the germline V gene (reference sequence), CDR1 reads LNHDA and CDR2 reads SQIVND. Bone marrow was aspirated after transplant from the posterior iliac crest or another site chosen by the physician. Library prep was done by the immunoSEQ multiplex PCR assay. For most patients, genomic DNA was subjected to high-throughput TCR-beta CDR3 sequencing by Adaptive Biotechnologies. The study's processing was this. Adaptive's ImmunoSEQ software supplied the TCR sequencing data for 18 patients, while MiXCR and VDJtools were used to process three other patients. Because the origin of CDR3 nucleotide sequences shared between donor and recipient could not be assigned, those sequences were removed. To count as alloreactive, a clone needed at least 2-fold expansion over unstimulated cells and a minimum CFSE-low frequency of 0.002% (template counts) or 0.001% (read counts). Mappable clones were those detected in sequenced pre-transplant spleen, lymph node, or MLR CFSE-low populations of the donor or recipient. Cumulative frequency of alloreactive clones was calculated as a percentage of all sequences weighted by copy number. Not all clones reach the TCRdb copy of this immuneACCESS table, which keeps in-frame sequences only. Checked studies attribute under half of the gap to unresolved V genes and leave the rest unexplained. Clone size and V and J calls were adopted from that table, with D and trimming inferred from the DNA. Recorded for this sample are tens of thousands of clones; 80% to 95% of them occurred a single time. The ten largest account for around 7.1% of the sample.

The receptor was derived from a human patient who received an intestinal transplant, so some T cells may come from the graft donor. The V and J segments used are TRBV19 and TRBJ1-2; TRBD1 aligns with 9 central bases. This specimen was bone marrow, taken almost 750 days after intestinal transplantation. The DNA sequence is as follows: TGTGCCACTGCCGGGACAGGGACCTATGGCTACACCTTC. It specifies CATAGTGTYGYTF.